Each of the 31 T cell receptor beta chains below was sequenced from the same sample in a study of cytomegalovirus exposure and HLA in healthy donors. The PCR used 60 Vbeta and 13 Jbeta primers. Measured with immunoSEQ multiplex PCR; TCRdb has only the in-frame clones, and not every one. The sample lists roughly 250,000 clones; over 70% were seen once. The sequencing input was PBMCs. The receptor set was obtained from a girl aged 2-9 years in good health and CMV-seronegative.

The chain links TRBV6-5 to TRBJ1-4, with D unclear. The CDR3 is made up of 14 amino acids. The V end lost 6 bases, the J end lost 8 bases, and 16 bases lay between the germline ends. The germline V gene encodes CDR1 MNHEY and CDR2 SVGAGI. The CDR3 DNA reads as TGTGCCAGCAGGTCCGGAGGATTTCGGGAAAAACTGTTTTTT. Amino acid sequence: CASRSGGFREKLFF.

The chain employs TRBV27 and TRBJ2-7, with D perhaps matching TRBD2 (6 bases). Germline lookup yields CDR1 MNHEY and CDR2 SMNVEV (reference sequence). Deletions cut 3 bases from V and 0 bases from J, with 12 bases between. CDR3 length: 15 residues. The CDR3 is CASSLFSGDSYEQYF. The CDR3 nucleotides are TGTGCCAGCAGTTTGTTTAGCGGAGACTCCTACGAGCAGTACTTC.

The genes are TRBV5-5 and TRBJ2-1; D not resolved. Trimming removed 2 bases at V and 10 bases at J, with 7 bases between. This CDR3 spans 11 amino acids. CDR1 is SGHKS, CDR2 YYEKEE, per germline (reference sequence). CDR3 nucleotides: TGTGCCAGCAGCTTTGATCGGGAGCAGTTCTTC. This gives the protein CASSFDREQFF.

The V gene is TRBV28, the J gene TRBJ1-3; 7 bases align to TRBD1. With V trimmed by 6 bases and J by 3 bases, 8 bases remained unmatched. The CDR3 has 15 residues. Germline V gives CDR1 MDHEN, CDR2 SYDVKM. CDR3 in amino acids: CASSWGQPLGNTIYF. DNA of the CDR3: TGTGCCAGCAGCTGGGGACAGCCTCTTGGAAACACCATATATTTT.

The CDR3 loop is CASSEGTGVSPLHF. In DNA form, the CDR3 reads TGTGCCAGCAGTGAAGGGACAGGGGTTTCACCCCTCCACTTT. The chain joins TRBV6-1 to TRBJ1-6, with 9 nucleotides matching TRBD1. This CDR3 comprises 14 residues. Germline loops: CDR1 MNHNS, CDR2 SASEGT. The V gene end was trimmed by 1 base and the J gene end by 9 bases; junction bases not matched to a gene: 1.

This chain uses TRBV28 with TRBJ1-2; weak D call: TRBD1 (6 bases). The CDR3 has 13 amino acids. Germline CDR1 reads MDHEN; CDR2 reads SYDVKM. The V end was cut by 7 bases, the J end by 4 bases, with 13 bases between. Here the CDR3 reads CASNPGGSYGYTF. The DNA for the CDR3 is TGTGCCAGCAACCCGGGGGGCAGCTATGGCTACACCTTC.

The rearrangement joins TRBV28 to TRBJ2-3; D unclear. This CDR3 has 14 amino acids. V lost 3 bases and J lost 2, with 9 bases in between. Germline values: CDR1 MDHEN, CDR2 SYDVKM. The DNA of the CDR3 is TGTGCCAGCAGTTTGCAACTATCCACAGATACGCAGTATTTT. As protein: CASSLQLSTDTQYF.

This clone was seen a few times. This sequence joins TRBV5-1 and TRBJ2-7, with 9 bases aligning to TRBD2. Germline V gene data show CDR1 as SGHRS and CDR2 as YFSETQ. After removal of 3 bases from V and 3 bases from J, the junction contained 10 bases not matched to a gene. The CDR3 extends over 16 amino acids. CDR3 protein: CASSSLASGDLYEQYF. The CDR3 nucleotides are TGCGCCAGCAGCTCCCTCGCTAGCGGGGACCTCTACGAGCAGTACTTC.

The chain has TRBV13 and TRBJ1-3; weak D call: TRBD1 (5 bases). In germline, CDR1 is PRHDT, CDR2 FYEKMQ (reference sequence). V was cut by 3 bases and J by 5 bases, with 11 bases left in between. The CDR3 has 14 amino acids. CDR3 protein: CASSLGGDRNTIYF. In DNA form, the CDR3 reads TGTGCCAGCAGCTTGGGGGGTGATAGAAACACCATATATTTT.

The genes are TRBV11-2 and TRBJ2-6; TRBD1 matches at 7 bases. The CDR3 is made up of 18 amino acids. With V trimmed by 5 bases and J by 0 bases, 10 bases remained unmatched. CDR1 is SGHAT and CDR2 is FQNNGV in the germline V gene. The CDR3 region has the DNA TGTGCCAGCAGCAAGGGACAGCTATATTACTCTGGGGCCAACGTCCTGACTTTC. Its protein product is CASSKGQLYYSGANVLTF.

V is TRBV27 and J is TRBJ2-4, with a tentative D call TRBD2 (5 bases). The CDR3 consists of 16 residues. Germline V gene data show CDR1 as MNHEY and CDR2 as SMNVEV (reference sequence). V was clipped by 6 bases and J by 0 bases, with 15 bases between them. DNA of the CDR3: TGTGCCAGCAGCCCCTCCCGGGATCCAGCCAAAAACATTCAGTACTTC. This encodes CASSPSRDPAKNIQYF.

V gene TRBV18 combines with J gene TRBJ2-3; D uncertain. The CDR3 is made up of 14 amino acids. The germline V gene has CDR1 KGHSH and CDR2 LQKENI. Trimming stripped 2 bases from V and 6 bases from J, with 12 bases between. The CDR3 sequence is CASSPDFGSDTQYF. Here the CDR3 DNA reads TGTGCCAGCTCACCAGATTTCGGGTCGGATACGCAGTATTTT.

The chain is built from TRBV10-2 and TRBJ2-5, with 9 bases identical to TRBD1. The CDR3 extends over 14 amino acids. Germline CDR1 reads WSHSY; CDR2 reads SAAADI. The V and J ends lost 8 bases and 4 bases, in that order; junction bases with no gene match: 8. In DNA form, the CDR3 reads TGCGCCAGCCGAACAGGGGGCTTCGGAGAGACCCAGTACTTC. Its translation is CASRTGGFGETQYF.

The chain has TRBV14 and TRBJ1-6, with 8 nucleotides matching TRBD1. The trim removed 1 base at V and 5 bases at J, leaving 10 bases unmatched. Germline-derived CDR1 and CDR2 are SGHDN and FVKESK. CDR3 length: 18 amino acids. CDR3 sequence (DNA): TGTGCCAGCAGCCAAGGATGGTACAGGGGGAAGGATAATTCACCCCTCCACTTT. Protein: CASSQGWYRGKDNSPLHF.

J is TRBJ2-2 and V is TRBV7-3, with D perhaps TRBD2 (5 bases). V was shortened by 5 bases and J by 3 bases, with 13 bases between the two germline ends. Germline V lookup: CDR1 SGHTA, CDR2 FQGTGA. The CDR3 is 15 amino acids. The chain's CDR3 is CASSPTLGDTGELFF. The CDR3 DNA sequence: TGTGCCAGCAGCCCCACACTCGGGGACACCGGGGAGCTGTTTTTT.

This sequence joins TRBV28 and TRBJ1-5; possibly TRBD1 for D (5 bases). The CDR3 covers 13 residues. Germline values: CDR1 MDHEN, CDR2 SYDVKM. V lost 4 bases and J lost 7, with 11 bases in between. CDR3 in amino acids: CASSSGLWQPQHF. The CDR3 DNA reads TGTGCCAGCAGTTCAGGGCTATGGCAGCCCCAGCATTTT.

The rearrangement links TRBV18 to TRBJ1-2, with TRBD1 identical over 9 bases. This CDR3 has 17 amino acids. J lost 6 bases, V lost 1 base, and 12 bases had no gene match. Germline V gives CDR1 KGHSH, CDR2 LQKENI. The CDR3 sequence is CASSPLQPGQGGHGYTF. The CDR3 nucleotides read TGTGCCAGCTCACCACTCCAACCGGGACAGGGTGGGCATGGCTACACCTTC.

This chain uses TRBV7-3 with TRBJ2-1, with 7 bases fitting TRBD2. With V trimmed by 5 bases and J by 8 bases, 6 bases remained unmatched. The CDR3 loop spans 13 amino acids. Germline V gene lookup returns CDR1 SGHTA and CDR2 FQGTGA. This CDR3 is CASSPRTSDEQFF. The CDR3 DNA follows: TGTGCCAGCAGCCCCCGGACTAGTGATGAGCAGTTCTTC.

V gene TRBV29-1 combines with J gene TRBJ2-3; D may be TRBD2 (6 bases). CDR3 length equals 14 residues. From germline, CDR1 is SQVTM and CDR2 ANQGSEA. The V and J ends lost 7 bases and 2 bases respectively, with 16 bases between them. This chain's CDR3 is CSGARLGTTDTQYF. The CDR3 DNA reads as TGCAGCGGCGCGAGACTAGGGACCACAGATACGCAGTATTTT.

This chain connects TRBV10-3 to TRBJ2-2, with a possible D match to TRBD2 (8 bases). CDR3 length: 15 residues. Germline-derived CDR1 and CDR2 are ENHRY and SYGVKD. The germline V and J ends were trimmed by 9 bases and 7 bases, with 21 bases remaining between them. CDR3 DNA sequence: TGTGCCATATCGGGACTAGGGGGCCCGGGCGGGGAGCTGTTTTTT. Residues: CAISGLGGPGGELFF.

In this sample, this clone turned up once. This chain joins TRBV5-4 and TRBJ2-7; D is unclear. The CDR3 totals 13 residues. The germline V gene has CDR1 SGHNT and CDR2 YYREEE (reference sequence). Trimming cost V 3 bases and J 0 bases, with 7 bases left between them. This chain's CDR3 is CASSYSGSYEQYF. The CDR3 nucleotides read TGTGCCAGCAGCTACAGTGGCTCCTACGAGCAGTACTTC.

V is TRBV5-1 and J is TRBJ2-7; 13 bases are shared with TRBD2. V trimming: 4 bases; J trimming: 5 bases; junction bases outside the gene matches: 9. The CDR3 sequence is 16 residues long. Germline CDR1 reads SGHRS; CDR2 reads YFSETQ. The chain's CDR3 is CASSTGLAGVSHEQYF. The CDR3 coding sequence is TGCGCCAGCAGCACCGGACTAGCGGGAGTTTCCCACGAGCAGTACTTC.

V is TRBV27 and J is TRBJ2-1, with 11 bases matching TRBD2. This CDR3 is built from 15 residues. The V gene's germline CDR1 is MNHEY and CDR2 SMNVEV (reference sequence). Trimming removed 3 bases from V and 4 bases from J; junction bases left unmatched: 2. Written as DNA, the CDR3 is TGTGCCAGCAGTTTCGGACTAGCGGGTTACAATGAGCAGTTCTTC. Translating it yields CASSFGLAGYNEQFF.

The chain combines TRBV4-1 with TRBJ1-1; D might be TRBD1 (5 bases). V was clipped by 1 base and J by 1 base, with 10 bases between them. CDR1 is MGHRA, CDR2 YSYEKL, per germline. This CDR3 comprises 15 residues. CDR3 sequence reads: CASSQGGPTNTEAFF. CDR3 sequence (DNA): TGCGCCAGCAGCCAAGGGGGCCCGACGAACACTGAAGCTTTCTTT.

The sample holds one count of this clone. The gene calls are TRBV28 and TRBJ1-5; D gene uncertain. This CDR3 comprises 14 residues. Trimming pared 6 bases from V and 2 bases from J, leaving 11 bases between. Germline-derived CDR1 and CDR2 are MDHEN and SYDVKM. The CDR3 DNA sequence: TGTGCCAGCAGCCCTGGAGACGGCAATCAGCCCCAGCATTTT. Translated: CASSPGDGNQPQHF.

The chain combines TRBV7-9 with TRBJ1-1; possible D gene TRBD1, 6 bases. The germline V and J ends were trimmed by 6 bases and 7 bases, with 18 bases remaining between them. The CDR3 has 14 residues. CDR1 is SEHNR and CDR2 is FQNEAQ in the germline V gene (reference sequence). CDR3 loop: CASRPAGGRVEAFF. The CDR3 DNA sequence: TGTGCCAGCAGACCGGCGGGGGGGCGAGTTGAAGCTTTCTTT.

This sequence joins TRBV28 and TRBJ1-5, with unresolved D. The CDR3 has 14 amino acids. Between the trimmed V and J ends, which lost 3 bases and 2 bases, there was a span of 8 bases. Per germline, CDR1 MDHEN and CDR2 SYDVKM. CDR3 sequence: CASSFASRNQPQHF. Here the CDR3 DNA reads TGTGCCAGCAGTTTCGCCAGTCGCAATCAGCCCCAGCATTTT.

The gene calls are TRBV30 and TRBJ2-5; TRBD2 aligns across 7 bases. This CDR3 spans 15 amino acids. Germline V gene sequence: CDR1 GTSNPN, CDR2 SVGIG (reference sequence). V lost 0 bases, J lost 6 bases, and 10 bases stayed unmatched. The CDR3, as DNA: TGTGCCTGGAGTGTACCCTTGGTGGGGGGGAAGACCCAGTACTTC. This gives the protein CAWSVPLVGGKTQYF.

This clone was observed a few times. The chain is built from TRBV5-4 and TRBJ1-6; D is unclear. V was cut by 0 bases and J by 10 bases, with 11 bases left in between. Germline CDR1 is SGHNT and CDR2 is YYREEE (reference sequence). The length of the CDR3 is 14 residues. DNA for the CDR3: TGTGCCAGCAGCTTGGGGGTAGAGGGATCACCCCTCCACTTT. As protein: CASSLGVEGSPLHF.

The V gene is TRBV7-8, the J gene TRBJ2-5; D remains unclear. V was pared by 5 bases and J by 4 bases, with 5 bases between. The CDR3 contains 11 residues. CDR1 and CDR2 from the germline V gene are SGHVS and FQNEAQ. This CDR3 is CASSPRETQYF. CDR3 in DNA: TGTGCCAGCAGCCCGAGAGAGACCCAGTACTTC.

CDR3 sequence: CASSLGVPYEQYF. The CDR3, as DNA: TGTGCCAGCAGCTTAGGGGTACCCTACGAGCAGTACTTC. The V call is TRBV13, the J call TRBJ2-5; D gene uncertain. The DNA end is a closer match to TRBJ2-7, so the J assignment may be wrong. This CDR3 has 13 amino acids. Germline V gives CDR1 PRHDT, CDR2 FYEKMQ (reference sequence).